This T cell receptor (beta chain) derives from a study of cytomegalovirus exposure and HLA in healthy donors. The PCR made use of 60 Vbeta and 13 Jbeta primers. Original processing methods: Unique TCR beta chains numbered roughly 83 million in a later analysis, with about 11 million shared. Produced via immunoSEQ multiplex PCR; TCRdb's table is partial and in-frame only. V and J calls and clone size are as listed in that table; D and trimming were resolved from the DNA. The profile covers fewer than 120,000 clones, with just over 75% appearing a single time and about an eighth taken by the ten largest. CDR1 is SEHNR and CDR2 is FQNEAQ in the germline V gene (reference sequence). V lost 6 bases and J lost 0, with 9 bases in between. The CDR3 runs to 14 residues. This clone occurred a few times. Its antigen is not known. Study findings and constraints: A later analysis reported that several of the most significant clusters appeared to be linked to common viral pathogens, among them Epstein-Barr virus. An ancestry cluster, one associated with Asian ancestry, reportedly showed fewer N-insertions than the approximately 670-donor mean in a later analysis. Most of the TCR beta V segments (in an earlier analysis) were productive either about 90% or about 30% of the time.

The chain joins TRBV7-9 to TRBJ2-1; weak D call: TRBD1 (5 bases). This TCR derives from a young man in good health and CMV-seropositive. Sequencing was carried out using PBMCs. CDR3 DNA: TGTGCCAGCAGGACAGTGAGCTCCTACAATGAGCAGTTCTTC. Residues: CASRTVSSYNEQFF.